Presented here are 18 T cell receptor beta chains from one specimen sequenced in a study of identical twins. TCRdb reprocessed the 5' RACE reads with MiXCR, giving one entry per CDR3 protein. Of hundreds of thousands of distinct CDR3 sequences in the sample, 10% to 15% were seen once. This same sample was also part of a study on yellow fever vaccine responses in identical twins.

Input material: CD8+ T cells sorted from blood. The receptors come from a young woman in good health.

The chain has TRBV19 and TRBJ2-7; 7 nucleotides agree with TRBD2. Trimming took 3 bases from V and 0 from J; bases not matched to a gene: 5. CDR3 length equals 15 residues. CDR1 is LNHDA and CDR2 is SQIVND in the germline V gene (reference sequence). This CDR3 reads CASSIDGLGSYEQYF. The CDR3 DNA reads TGTGCCAGTAGTATCGACGGACTAGGCTCCTACGAGCAGTACTTC.

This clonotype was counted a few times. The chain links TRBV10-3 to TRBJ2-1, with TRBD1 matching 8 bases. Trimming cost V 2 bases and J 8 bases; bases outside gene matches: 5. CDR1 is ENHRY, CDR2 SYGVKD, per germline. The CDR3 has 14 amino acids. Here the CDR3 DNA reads TGTGCCATCAGTGAGAGCGACAGGGGCGATGAGCAGTTCTTC. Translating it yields CAISESDRGDEQFF.

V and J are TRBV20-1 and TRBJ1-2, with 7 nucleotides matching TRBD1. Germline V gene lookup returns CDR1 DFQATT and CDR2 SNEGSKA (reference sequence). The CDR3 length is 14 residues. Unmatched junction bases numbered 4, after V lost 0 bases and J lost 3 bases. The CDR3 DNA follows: TGCAGTGCTAGAGATGTAGGGGGCTACTATGGCTACACCTTC. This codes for CSARDVGGYYGYTF.

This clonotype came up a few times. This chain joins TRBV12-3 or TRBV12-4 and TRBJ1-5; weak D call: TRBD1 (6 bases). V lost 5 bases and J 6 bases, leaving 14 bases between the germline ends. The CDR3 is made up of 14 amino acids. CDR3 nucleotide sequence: TGTGCCAGCAGTCCGGGGGCCGGGTTTCAGCCCCAGCATTTT. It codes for CASSPGAGFQPQHF.

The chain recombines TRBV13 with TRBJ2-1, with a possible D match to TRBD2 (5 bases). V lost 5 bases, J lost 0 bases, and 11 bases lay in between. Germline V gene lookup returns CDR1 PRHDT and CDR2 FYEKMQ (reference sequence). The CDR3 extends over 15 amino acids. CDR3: CASSPFTSSYNEQFF. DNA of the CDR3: TGTGCCAGCAGCCCCTTCACTAGCTCCTACAATGAGCAGTTCTTC.

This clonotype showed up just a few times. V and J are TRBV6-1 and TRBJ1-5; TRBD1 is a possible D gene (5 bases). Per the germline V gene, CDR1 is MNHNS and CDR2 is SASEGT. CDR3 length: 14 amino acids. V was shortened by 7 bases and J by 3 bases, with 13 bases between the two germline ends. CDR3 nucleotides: TGTGCCAGCAACGAGGACACCTTCAATCAGCCCCAGCATTTT. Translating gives CASNEDTFNQPQHF.

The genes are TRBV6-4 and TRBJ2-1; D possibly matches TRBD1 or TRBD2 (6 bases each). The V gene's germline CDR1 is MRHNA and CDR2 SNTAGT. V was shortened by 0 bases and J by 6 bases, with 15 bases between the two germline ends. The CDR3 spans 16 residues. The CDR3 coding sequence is TGTGCCAGCAGTGACTCGACTAGGGGGGAAATCAATGAGCAGTTCTTC. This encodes CASSDSTRGEINEQFF.

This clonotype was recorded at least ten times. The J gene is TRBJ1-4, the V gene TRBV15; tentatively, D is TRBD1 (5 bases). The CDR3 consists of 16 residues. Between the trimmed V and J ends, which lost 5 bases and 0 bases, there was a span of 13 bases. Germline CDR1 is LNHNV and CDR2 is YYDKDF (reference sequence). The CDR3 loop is CATSLSGVATNEKLFF. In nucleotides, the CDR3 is TGTGCCACCAGCTTGTCGGGGGTTGCAACTAATGAAAAACTGTTTTTT. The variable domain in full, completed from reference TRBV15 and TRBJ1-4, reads DAMVIQNPRYQVTQFGKPVTLSCSQTLNHNVMYWYQQKSSQAPKLLFHYYDKDFNNEADTPDNFQSRRPNTSFCFLDIRSPGLGDTAMYLCATSLSGVATNEKLFFGSGTQLSVL.

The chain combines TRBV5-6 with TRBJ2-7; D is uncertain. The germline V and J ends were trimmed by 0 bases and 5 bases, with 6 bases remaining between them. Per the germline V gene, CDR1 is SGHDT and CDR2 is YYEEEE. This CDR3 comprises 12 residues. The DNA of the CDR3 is TGTGCCAGCAGCTTGGGCATCCACGAGCAGTACTTC. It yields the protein CASSLGIHEQYF.

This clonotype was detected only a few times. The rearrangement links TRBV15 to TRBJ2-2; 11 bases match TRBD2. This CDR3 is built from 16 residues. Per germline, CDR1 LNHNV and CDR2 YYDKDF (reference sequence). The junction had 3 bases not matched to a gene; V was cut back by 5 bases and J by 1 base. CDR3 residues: CATSRGLAGNTGELFF. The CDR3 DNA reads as TGTGCCACCAGCCGTGGACTAGCGGGGAACACCGGGGAGCTGTTTTTT.

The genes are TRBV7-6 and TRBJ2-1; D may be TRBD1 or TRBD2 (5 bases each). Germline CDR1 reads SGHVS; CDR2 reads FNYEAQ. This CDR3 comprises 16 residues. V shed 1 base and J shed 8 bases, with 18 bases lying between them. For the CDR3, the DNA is TGTGCCAGCAGCTTAGTAGGCTACAACGGGGCCCATGAGCAGTTCTTC. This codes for CASSLVGYNGAHEQFF.

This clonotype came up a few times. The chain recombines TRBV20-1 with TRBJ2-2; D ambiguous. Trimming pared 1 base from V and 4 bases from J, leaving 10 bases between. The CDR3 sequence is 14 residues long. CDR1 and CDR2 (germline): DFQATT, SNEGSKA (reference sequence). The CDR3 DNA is TGCAGTGCTAGAGTCTTTGGCGGCACCGGGGAGCTGTTTTTT. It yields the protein CSARVFGGTGELFF.

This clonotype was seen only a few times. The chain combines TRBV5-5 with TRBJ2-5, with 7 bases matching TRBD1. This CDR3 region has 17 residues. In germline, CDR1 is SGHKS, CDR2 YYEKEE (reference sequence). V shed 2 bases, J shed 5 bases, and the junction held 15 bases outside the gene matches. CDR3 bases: TGTGCCAGCAGCTTCACCCGCAGGGGACAGAGCCTCGAGACCCAGTACTTC. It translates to CASSFTRRGQSLETQYF.

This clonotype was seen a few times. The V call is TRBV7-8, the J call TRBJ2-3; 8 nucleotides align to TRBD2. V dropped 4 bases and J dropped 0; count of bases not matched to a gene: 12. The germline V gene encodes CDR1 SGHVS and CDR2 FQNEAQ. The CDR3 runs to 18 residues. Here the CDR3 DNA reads TGTGCCAGCAGCTCGCCTAGCGTACTAGCGGTTAGCACAGATACGCAGTATTTT. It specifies CASSSPSVLAVSTDTQYF.

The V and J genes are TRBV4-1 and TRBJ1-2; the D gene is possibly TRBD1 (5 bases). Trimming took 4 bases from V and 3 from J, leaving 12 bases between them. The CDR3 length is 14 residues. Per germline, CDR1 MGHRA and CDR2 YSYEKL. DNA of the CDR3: TGCGCCAGCAGCCCCGCCGGGGGAGACTATGGCTACACCTTC. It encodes CASSPAGGDYGYTF.

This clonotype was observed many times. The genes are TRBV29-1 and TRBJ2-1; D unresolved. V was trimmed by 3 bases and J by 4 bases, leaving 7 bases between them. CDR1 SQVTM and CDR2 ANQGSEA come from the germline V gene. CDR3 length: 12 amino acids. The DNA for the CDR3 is TGCAGCGTTGAGGGCACTTACAATGAGCAGTTCTTC. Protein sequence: CSVEGTYNEQFF.

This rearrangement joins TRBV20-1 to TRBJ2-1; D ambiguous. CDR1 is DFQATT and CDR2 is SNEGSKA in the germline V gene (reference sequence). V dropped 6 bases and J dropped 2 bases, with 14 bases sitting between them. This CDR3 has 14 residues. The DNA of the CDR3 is TGCAGTGCCCAGAGCGACCCCACCTACAATGAGCAGTTCTTC. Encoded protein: CSAQSDPTYNEQFF.

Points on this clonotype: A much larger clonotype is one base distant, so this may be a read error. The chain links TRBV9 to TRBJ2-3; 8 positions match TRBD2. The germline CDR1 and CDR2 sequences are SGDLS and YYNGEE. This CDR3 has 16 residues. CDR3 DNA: TGTGCCAGCAGCGCACAACACGGGAGGGGCACAAATACGCAGTATTTT. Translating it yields CASSAQHGRGTNTQYF.